This T cell receptor beta chain was sequenced in a study of cytomegalovirus exposure and HLA in healthy donors. Study-level background: The study placed around 80% of its roughly 410 genotyped donors in the Caucasian-associated ancestry cluster. Whole-study findings and limits: In a later analysis, DRB1 alleles had the most associated TCRs; HLA-C alleles the fewest. Cytomegalovirus status, reportedly, was diagnosed with high specificity and sensitivity by the classifier.

CDR1 is MGHRA and CDR2 is YSYEKL in the germline V gene. Trimming took off 3 bases at V and 2 bases at J, with 14 bases between the two ends. This CDR3 comprises 17 residues. PCR used 60 Vbeta primers and 13 Jbeta primers. The repertoire was sequenced with immunoSEQ multiplex PCR; TCRdb's copy has only in-frame clones and lacks some. The sample has tens of thousands of clones; 78% are singletons. On this clone: Its antigen is still unknown.

The sequenced material came from PBMCs. The clonotype originates from a man in his forties in good health and CMV-seronegative. The chain links TRBV4-1 to TRBJ2-6, with D tentatively TRBD1 (6 bases). The CDR3 here is CASSHQGTQAGANVLTF. CDR3 DNA sequence: TGCGCCAGCAGCCACCAGGGGACACAAGCTGGGGCCAACGTCCTGACTTTC.